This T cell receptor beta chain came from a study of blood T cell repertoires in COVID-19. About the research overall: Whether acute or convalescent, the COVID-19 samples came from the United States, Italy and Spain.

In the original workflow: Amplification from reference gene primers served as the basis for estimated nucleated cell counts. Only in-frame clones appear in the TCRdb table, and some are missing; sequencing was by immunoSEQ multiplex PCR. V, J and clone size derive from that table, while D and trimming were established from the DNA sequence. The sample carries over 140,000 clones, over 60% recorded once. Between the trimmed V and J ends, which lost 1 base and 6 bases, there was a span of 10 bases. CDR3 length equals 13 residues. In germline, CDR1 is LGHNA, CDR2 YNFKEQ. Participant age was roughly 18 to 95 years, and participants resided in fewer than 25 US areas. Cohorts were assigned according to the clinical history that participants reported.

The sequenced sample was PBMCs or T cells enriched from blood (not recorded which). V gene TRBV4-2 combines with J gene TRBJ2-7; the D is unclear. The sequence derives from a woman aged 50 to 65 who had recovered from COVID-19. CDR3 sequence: CASSQVSYSEQYF. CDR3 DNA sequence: TGTGCCAGCAGCCAAGTGTCCTATTCCGAGCAGTACTTC.